Listed below are T cell receptor beta chains from one sample, sequenced in a study of technical replicates of blood from a handful of donors. Here immunoSEQ multiplex PCR was the method, and the copy in TCRdb shows in-frame clones only, minus some. The sample shows over 75,000 clones, 95% to 97% of them seen only once. Sequencing was done on a sample of T cells isolated from PBMCs. The receptors come from a human donor in good health. Both conserved end residues are part of each CDR3. The order of the fields is D gene, V gene, J gene, clone size, CDR3 DNA, CDR3 protein. The D gene is left open where the match is weak. Not all rows give a size; the values are once, few, many and, for expanded clones, a class.

>-|TRBV28|TRBJ2-5|-
TGTGCCAGCAGTTTGGGGGGGCAGCAAGAGACCCAGTACTTC
CASSLGGQQETQYF
>TRBD1|TRBV7-8|TRBJ2-3|-
TGTGCCAGCAGCCCGACAGGGGATACGCAGTATTTT
CASSPTGDTQYF
>TRBD2|TRBV2|TRBJ2-7|-
TGTGCCAGCAGAGCGCGGGGCGGGGGGCGCAACGAGCAGTACTTC
CASRARGGGRNEQYF
>TRBD1|TRBV6-5|TRBJ1-2|-
TGTGCCAGCAGTCTAGGGGGCGCGGGCGGCTACACCTTC
CASSLGGAGGYTF
>-|TRBV7-6|TRBJ2-5|-
TGTGCCAGCAGCGCGATAGGGGTCCTAGGTCAAGAGACCCAGTACTTC
CASSAIGVLGQETQYF
>-|TRBV7-9|TRBJ1-4|-
TGTGCCAGCAGCTTTTCCGGGACCAGGGACTGGAACGAAAAACTGTTTTTT
CASSFSGTRDWNEKLFF
>TRBD2|TRBV27|TRBJ2-7|-
TGTGCCAGCAGGCCGGGGGGGTCCTACGAGCAGTACTTC
CASRPGGSYEQYF
>-|TRBV27|TRBJ1-1|once
TGTGCCAGCAGTTTTTCAGGGTTGGGCACTGAAGCTTTCTTT
CASSFSGLGTEAFF
>-|TRBV6-1|TRBJ1-2|-
TGTGCCAGCAGTGAAGGGAGCCCCCTTAAAGGCTACACCTTC
CASSEGSPLKGYTF
>TRBD2|TRBV30|TRBJ2-3|-
TGTGCCTTAGCGGGGGACCCCACAGATACGCAGTATTTT
CALAGDPTDTQYF
>-|TRBV6-5|TRBJ1-2|-
TGTGCCAGCAGTTACTCGGCGACACCCTACTATGGCTACACCTTC
CASSYSATPYYGYTF
>-|TRBV29-1|TRBJ2-7|once
TGCAGCGTTGGTTCGGGGTTGCCCTACGAGCAGTACTTC
CSVGSGLPYEQYF
>-|TRBV7-9|TRBJ1-1|few
TGTGCCAGCAGCTTGTCTCGCGTCACTGAAGCTTTCTTT
CASSLSRVTEAFF
>-|TRBV11-2|TRBJ1-5|-
TGTGCCAGCAGTCGACAGAGGAATCAGCCCCAGCATTTT
CASSRQRNQPQHF
>TRBD1|TRBV15|TRBJ1-5|-
TGTGCCACCAGCAGATCGACCGGGACAGGGGGCTCCCAGCCCCAGCATTTT
CATSRSTGTGGSQPQHF
>TRBD2|TRBV9|TRBJ2-1|-
TGTGCCAGCAGCGTAGGGGGTGCGGGGGGGCAAGGTGAGCAGTTCTTC
CASSVGGAGGQGEQFF
>-|TRBV7-8|TRBJ2-5|-
TGTGCCAGCAGCTTAGGCGATAGAGAGACCCAGTACTTC
CASSLGDRETQYF
>TRBD1|TRBV18|TRBJ2-4|once
TGTGCCAGCTCACCAGGATGGGCAGGGGGTGACAAAAACATTCAGTACTTC
CASSPGWAGGDKNIQYF
>TRBD1|TRBV5-6|TRBJ2-7|-
TGTGCCAGCAGCATGACAGGGCTTAACGAGCAGTACTTC
CASSMTGLNEQYF
>-|TRBV30|TRBJ2-2|-
TGTGCCTGGAGTGTTAGCCGGGCCGGGGAGCTGTTTTTT
CAWSVSRAGELFF
>TRBD2|TRBV28|TRBJ2-2|-
TGTGCCAGCAGTCGGACTAGCGGGAGTCATACCGGGGAGCTGTTTTTT
CASSRTSGSHTGELFF
>-|TRBV5-1|TRBJ2-1|-
TGCGCCAGCAGCTTGGCCCCTGATGAGCAGTTCTTC
CASSLAPDEQFF
>TRBD2|TRBV5-4|TRBJ2-2|-
TGTGCCAGCAGCTCCAGACTAGCGGGTCTGGTTACCGGGGAGCTGTTTTTT
CASSSRLAGLVTGELFF
>-|TRBV6-5|TRBJ1-1|-
TGTGCCAGCAGTCTAACTATGGGGAACACTGAAGCTTTCTTT
CASSLTMGNTEAFF
>-|TRBV7-2|TRBJ2-5|-
TGTGCCAGCAGCTTACCGGGAGTGGGAGAGACCCAGTACTTC
CASSLPGVGETQYF
>TRBD1|TRBV2|TRBJ1-2|once
TGTGCCAGCAGTCCCACTGGGACAGGGGGCTATGGCTACACCTTC
CASSPTGTGGYGYTF
>TRBD1|TRBV20-1|TRBJ1-2|-
TGCAGTGCTAGTACAGGGGGTAGCTACACCTTC
CSASTGGSYTF
>-|TRBV6-4|TRBJ1-5|-
TGTGCCAGCAGTCCAACAGGTATCAATCAGCCCCAGCATTTT
CASSPTGINQPQHF
>TRBD1|TRBV18|TRBJ2-7|-
TGTGCCAGCTCACCCGGAATAGGACAGGGTATGTACGAGCAGTACTTC
CASSPGIGQGMYEQYF
>TRBD2|TRBV10-1|TRBJ2-3|-
TGCGCCAGCAGTGGGGGGAGGGTCACAGATACGCAGTATTTT
CASSGGRVTDTQYF
>TRBD1|TRBV7-9|TRBJ2-2|-
TGTGCCAGCAGCTTCCGGGACAGGACGAACGGGGAGCTGTTTTTT
CASSFRDRTNGELFF
>-|TRBV19|TRBJ1-5|-
TGTGCCAGTAGTATTTGGGCGGGATCGAGCAATCAGCCCCAGCATTTT
CASSIWAGSSNQPQHF
>-|TRBV4-1|TRBJ2-5|-
TGCGCCAGCAGCCAAGTAGGGGGTTTGGGGACCCAAGAGACCCAGTACTTC
CASSQVGGLGTQETQYF
>TRBD2|TRBV4-1|TRBJ2-1|-
TGCGCCAGCAGCCAAGATATTCGGCTAGCGGGGGGTGAGCAGTTCTTC
CASSQDIRLAGGEQFF
>-|TRBV18|TRBJ2-7|-
TGTGCCAGCTCACCGCCAGACAGGAGCTCCTACGAGCAGTACTTC
CASSPPDRSSYEQYF
>-|TRBV14|TRBJ1-2|-
TGTGCCAGCAGCCAAACGGGTCTCCCTTCCTATGGCTACACCTTC
CASSQTGLPSYGYTF
>-|TRBV15|TRBJ2-5|-
TGTGCCACCAGCAGAGGACTAGAGGGAGAGACCCAGTACTTC
CATSRGLEGETQYF
>-|TRBV29-1|TRBJ2-1|once
TGCAGCTTCACGCCCCAAGTTAGCTCCTACAATGAGCAGTTCTTC
CSFTPQVSSYNEQFF
>-|TRBV27|TRBJ1-5|-
TGTGCCAGCAGTTTCGGAGGCATAGGGAATCAGCCCCAGCATTTT
CASSFGGIGNQPQHF
>TRBD1|TRBV19|TRBJ1-2|-
TGTGCCAGTAGCGGAATACAGGGGGCGCATCATGGCTACACCTTC
CASSGIQGAHHGYTF
>TRBD1|TRBV29-1|TRBJ1-2|once
TGCAGCGTCGGATTTTTTGTATCCCGGGACAGGGGTTATCGTGGCTACACCTTC
CSVGFFVSRDRGYRGYTF
>-|TRBV15|TRBJ1-4|-
TGTGCCACCAGCAGAGACCCTAGGCCAGGGCCCGGCAATGAAAAACTGTTTTTT
CATSRDPRPGPGNEKLFF
>TRBD2|TRBV7-8|TRBJ2-3|-
TGTGCCAGCAGCCCCTCATTATCGGGAGGGTCTAGCACAGATACGCAGTATTTT
CASSPSLSGGSSTDTQYF